A single sample is the source of the 24 T cell receptor beta chains below, sequenced in a study of blood T cell repertoires in COVID-19. Method: immunoSEQ multiplex PCR; TCRdb's copy keeps in-frame clones and lacks some. The repertoire holds around 26,000 clones, with 80% to 95% as singletons. The sequenced sample was peripheral blood. Receptors were obtained from a human donor in a cohort sampled during active COVID-19.

The chain joins TRBV6-5 to TRBJ2-7, with D perhaps matching TRBD2 (6 bases). Trimming took 6 bases from V and 2 from J, leaving 11 bases between them. The CDR3 is 13 amino acids. Germline V gene lookup returns CDR1 MNHEY and CDR2 SVGAGI. The CDR3 sequence: CASREGETYEQYF. In DNA, the CDR3 is TGTGCCAGCAGGGAGGGTGAGACCTACGAGCAGTACTTC.

This CDR3 is CASSPRWRDTDTQYF. Here the CDR3 DNA reads TGTGCCAGCTCACCAAGATGGAGGGACACAGATACGCAGTATTTT. This chain connects TRBV18 to TRBJ2-3; the D gene is possibly TRBD2 (6 bases). Germline V gene sequence: CDR1 KGHSH, CDR2 LQKENI. The CDR3 length is 15 residues. Deletions cut 2 bases from V and 2 bases from J, with 11 bases between.

In its sample, this clone was seen once. This chain joins TRBV9 and TRBJ2-5; D not certain. Germline-derived CDR1 and CDR2 are SGDLS and YYNGEE. The CDR3 totals 13 residues. Trimming took 0 bases from V and 5 from J, leaving 8 bases between them. The CDR3 loop is CASSVEAAETQYF. In DNA, the CDR3 is TGTGCCAGCAGCGTAGAGGCGGCGGAGACCCAGTACTTC.

The chain uses TRBV6-5 and TRBJ1-3; TRBD1 matches 7 bases. This CDR3 comprises 15 residues. CDR1 and CDR2 from the germline V gene are MNHEY and SVGAGI. The V segment lost 3 bases and the J segment 4 bases; nucleotides outside the gene matches: 6. DNA of the CDR3: TGTGCCAGCAGTTATGCAAGGACAGGAGGAAACACCATATATTTT. It yields the protein CASSYARTGGNTIYF.

V gene TRBV3-1 (or the pseudogene TRBV3-2) combines with J gene TRBJ1-1; D uncertain. V lost 4 bases to trimming and J lost 1 base, with 7 bases between them. Per germline, CDR1 LGHDT and CDR2 YNNKEL (reference sequence). CDR3 length: 13 amino acids. The CDR3 DNA reads TGTGCCAGCAGCCCCGGAGCGAACACTGAAGCTTTCTTT. Translating gives CASSPGANTEAFF.

This chain links TRBV5-5 with TRBJ2-5; maybe TRBD2 (6 bases). Germline V gives CDR1 SGHKS, CDR2 YYEKEE (reference sequence). The V and J ends lost 0 bases and 0 bases respectively, with 18 bases between them. The CDR3 is made up of 18 amino acids. CDR3 sequence: CASSLEAGRTLYQETQYF. In DNA, the CDR3 is TGTGCCAGCAGCTTGGAGGCGGGGCGGACCCTATACCAAGAGACCCAGTACTTC.

The chain carries TRBV2 and TRBJ2-5, with 7 positions matching TRBD1. V was pared by 5 bases and J by 3 bases, with 9 bases of the junction left unmatched. CDR1 is SNHLY and CDR2 is FYNNEI in the germline V gene. There are 15 residues in the CDR3. The CDR3: CASSIRGFGEETQYF. The CDR3 DNA is TGTGCCAGCAGTATCAGGGGGTTCGGGGAAGAGACCCAGTACTTC. Filled out from reference TRBV2 and TRBJ2-5, the complete variable domain reads EPEVTQTPSHQVTQMGQEVILRCVPISNHLYFYWYRQILGQKVEFLVSFYNNEISEKSEIFDDQFSVERPDGSNFTLKIRSTKLEDSAMYFCASSIRGFGEETQYFGPGTRLLVL.

This rearrangement joins TRBV27 to TRBJ2-3, with D uncertain. Trimming took 4 bases from V and 5 from J, leaving 13 bases between them. CDR1 and CDR2 from the germline V gene are MNHEY and SMNVEV (reference sequence). The CDR3 totals 14 residues. The CDR3 region has the DNA TGTGCCAGCAGTTCGACCAGGCTGGGAGATACGCAGTATTTT. It codes for CASSSTRLGDTQYF.

As concerns this clone: Other nucleotide sequences from this sample produce the same CDR3. The chain links TRBV3-1 (or the pseudogene TRBV3-2) to TRBJ1-2; D is uncertain. CDR3 length: 13 residues. V was trimmed by 1 base and J by 4 bases, leaving 7 bases between them. Germline CDR1 reads LGHDT; CDR2 reads YNNKEL (reference sequence). CDR3 sequence (DNA): TGTGCCAGCAGCCAAGGTCAGGCCTATGGCTACACCTTC. Its protein product is CASSQGQAYGYTF.

This chain joins TRBV5-6 and TRBJ1-4; D may be TRBD1 (6 bases). Germline V CDR1 and CDR2: SGHDT, YYEEEE. V lost 3 bases and J 0 bases, leaving 12 bases between the germline ends. There are 16 residues in the CDR3. The CDR3 protein is CASSWTGQTTNEKLFF. DNA for the CDR3: TGTGCCAGCAGCTGGACCGGACAGACAACTAATGAAAAACTGTTTTTT.

The rearrangement links TRBV19 to TRBJ2-2; 7 bases fit TRBD2. This CDR3 contains 16 residues. CDR1 and CDR2 (germline): LNHDA, SQIVND (reference sequence). The V gene end was trimmed by 5 bases and the J gene end by 5 bases; junction bases not matched to a gene: 11. The CDR3: CASSSPGGRRTGELFF. Here the CDR3 DNA reads TGTGCCAGTAGTTCCCCGGGGGGTCGTAGGACCGGGGAGCTGTTTTTT.

This clone was seen a handful of times. The chain is built from TRBV7-9 and TRBJ1-1; a possible D gene is TRBD1 (5 bases). The V and J ends lost 2 bases and 8 bases respectively, with 9 bases between them. Germline lookup yields CDR1 SEHNR and CDR2 FQNEAQ (reference sequence). This CDR3 region has 12 residues. Written as DNA, the CDR3 is TGTGCCAGCAGCTTACAGGGATGGGAAGCTTTCTTT. Its translation: CASSLQGWEAFF.

This sequence joins TRBV5-4 and TRBJ2-1; possible D gene TRBD2, 7 bases. The CDR3 runs to 18 residues. CDR1 and CDR2 (germline): SGHNT, YYREEE (reference sequence). V lost 1 base to trimming and J lost 8 bases, with 25 bases between them. The CDR3 bases are TGTGCCAGCAGCTTGTTGGGCGGGGGCCCCACAGGTTGGGATGAGCAGTTCTTC. Translation: CASSLLGGGPTGWDEQFF.

This clone was seen only once. This chain uses TRBV11-2 with TRBJ2-5, with 8 bases that match TRBD2. Trimming took 0 bases from V and 5 from J; bases not matched to a gene: 11. This CDR3 region has 17 residues. Germline V gene sequence: CDR1 SGHAT, CDR2 FQNNGV. The DNA for the CDR3 is TGTGCCAGCAGCTTAGATCATCGGCGGGGGGTGTGGGAGACCCAGTACTTC. It codes for CASSLDHRRGVWETQYF. The variable domain in full, with the rest retrieved from reference TRBV11-2 and TRBJ2-5, is EAGVAQSPRYKIIEKRQSVAFWCNPISGHATLYWYQQILGQGPKLLIQFQNNGVVDDSQLPKDRFSAERLKGVDSTLKIQPAKLEDSAVYLCASSLDHRRGVWETQYFGPGTRLLVL.

The rearrangement joins TRBV9 to TRBJ1-5, with D unresolved. V dropped 2 bases and J dropped 6 bases, with 15 bases sitting between them. CDR3 size: 15 residues. The germline gives CDR1 SGDLS, CDR2 YYNGEE. As DNA, the CDR3 is TGTGCCAGCAGCGTTAACAGCAACTTCGGTCAGCCCCAGCATTTT. It encodes CASSVNSNFGQPQHF.

The chain employs TRBV7-9 and TRBJ2-3; 10 positions match TRBD2. With V trimmed by 3 bases and J by 1 base, 1 base remained unmatched. The CDR3 covers 15 residues. The V gene's germline CDR1 is SEHNR and CDR2 FQNEAQ (reference sequence). Here the CDR3 DNA reads TGTGCCAGCAGCTTTACTAGCGGGGGCACAGATACGCAGTATTTT. Translating gives CASSFTSGGTDTQYF.

The chain employs TRBV21-1 and TRBJ2-2; TRBD1 is the table's D call, not checked against the DNA. TRBV21-1 is an annotated pseudogene. This CDR3 region has 16 residues. CDR3 loop: CASSSAGTPNTGELFF. The CDR3 nucleotides are TGTGCCAGCAGCTCTGCCGGGACACCGAACACCGGGGAGCTGTTTTTT.

A single count supports this clone. The chain employs TRBV3-1 (or the pseudogene TRBV3-2) and TRBJ1-2, with TRBD1 matching over 9 bases. V shed 4 bases, J shed 4 bases, and the junction held 7 bases outside the gene matches. The CDR3 covers 15 residues. CDR1 and CDR2 from the germline V gene are LGHDT and YNNKEL (reference sequence). The CDR3 here is CASSRGTGKAYGYTF. Here the CDR3 DNA reads TGTGCCAGCAGCCGGGGGACAGGGAAGGCCTATGGCTACACCTTC.

The chain carries TRBV18 and TRBJ1-1; no clear D. V lost 2 bases to trimming and J lost 0 bases, with 10 bases between them. Per germline, CDR1 KGHSH and CDR2 LQKENI. This CDR3 is 15 amino acids long. The CDR3 DNA sequence: TGTGCCAGCTCACCATCGAGGGCAGTGAACACTGAAGCTTTCTTT. Translation: CASSPSRAVNTEAFF.

V gene TRBV18 combines with J gene TRBJ1-1; D not certain. The germline V gene has CDR1 KGHSH and CDR2 LQKENI. V lost 3 bases and J 1 base, leaving 12 bases between the germline ends. This CDR3 contains 15 residues. CDR3 coding DNA: TGTGCCAGCTCACCCCCGAGGACTCAGAACACTGAAGCTTTCTTT. Amino acids: CASSPPRTQNTEAFF.

The chain joins TRBV14 to TRBJ1-1; D might be TRBD1 (6 bases). The germline CDR1 and CDR2 sequences are SGHDN and FVKESK. The CDR3 consists of 11 residues. Trimming left V 4 bases short and J 6 bases short, with 6 bases between. In nucleotides, the CDR3 is TGTGCCAGCAGCCGGACAGCTGAAGCTTTCTTT. Protein product: CASSRTAEAFF.

The rearrangement uses TRBV25-1 and TRBJ1-1; perhaps TRBD1 as D (5 bases). V lost 8 bases, J lost 4 bases, and 14 bases lay in between. The CDR3 spans 13 residues. In germline, CDR1 is MGHDK, CDR2 SYGVNS. CDR3 protein: CASGGPGGTEAFF. DNA for the CDR3: TGTGCCAGCGGGGGTCCGGGGGGCACTGAAGCTTTCTTT.

The rearrangement links TRBV6-5 to TRBJ1-2; D is possibly TRBD1 (5 bases). Germline V gene sequence: CDR1 MNHEY, CDR2 SVGAGI. The V and J ends lost 4 bases and 2 bases respectively, with 8 bases between them. The length of the CDR3 is 13 residues. CDR3 region: CASSWTYNYGYTF. The CDR3 region has the DNA TGTGCCAGCAGTTGGACATACAACTATGGCTACACCTTC.

This clone appeared once. This sequence joins TRBV2 and TRBJ1-6, with 9 bases identical to TRBD1. The CDR3 extends over 16 amino acids. Germline trimming cut 4 bases from V and 8 bases from J; bases unmatched to any gene: 9. CDR1 and CDR2 from the germline V gene are SNHLY and FYNNEI. The CDR3: CASSGWDRVSDSPLHF. CDR3 nucleotide sequence: TGTGCCAGCAGTGGATGGGACAGGGTTAGTGATTCACCCCTCCACTTT.